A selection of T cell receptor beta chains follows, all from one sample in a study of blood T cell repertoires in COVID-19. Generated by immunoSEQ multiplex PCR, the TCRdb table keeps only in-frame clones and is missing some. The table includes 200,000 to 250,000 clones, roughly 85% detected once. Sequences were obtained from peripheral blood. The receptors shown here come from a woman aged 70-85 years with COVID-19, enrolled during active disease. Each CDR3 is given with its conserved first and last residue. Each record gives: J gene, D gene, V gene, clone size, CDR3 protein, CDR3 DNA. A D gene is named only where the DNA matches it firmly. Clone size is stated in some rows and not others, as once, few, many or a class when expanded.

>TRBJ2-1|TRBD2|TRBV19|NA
CASSGSGTYNEQFF
TGTGCCAGTAGTGGGAGCGGGACGTACAATGAGCAGTTCTTC
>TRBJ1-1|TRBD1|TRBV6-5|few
CASSYRTGYTEAFF
TGTGCCAGCAGTTACCGGACAGGGTACACTGAAGCTTTCTTT
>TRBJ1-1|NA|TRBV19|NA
CASSIHRVTEAFF
TGTGCCAGTAGTATCCACAGGGTCACTGAAGCTTTCTTT
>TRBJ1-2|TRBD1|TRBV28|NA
CASSPPDRGVYTF
TGTGCCAGCAGTCCTCCGGACAGGGGGGTCTACACCTTC
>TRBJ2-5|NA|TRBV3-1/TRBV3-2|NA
CASSPLTGGGQETQYF
TGTGCCAGCAGCCCACTGACGGGGGGCGGACAAGAGACCCAGTACTTC
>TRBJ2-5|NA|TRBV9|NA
CASSVGAGNSQETQYF
TGTGCCAGCAGCGTAGGGGCAGGGAACTCTCAAGAGACCCAGTACTTC
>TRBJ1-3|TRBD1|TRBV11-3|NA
CASSLQGAGNTIYF
TGTGCCAGCAGCTTGCAGGGGGCTGGAAACACCATATATTTT
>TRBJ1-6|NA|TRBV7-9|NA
CASSLGRAGSPLHF
TGTGCCAGCAGCTTAGGACGAGCGGGTTCACCCCTCCACTTT
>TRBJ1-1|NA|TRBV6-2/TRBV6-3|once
CASSLHRAYTEAFF
TGTGCCAGCAGTCTGCACAGGGCCTACACTGAAGCTTTCTTT
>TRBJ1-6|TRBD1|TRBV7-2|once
CASSAATGTGSPLHF
TGTGCCAGCAGCGCCGCGACAGGGACAGGCTCACCCCTCCACTTT
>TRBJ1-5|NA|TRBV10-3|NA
CAISQGLSNQPQHF
TGTGCCATCAGCCAGGGACTGAGCAATCAGCCCCAGCATTTT
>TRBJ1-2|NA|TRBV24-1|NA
CATSAGTNYGYTF
TGTGCCACCAGTGCGGGGACTAACTATGGCTACACCTTC
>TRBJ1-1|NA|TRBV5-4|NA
CASNRGGNTEAFF
TGTGCCAGCAACCGAGGTGGGAACACTGAAGCTTTCTTT
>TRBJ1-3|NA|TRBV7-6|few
CASSLKGRAVSGNTIYF
TGTGCCAGCAGCTTAAAGGGGAGGGCGGTCTCTGGAAACACCATATATTTT
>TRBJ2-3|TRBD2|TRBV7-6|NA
CASSFSGGAKDTQYF
TGTGCCAGCAGCTTTAGCGGGGGGGCCAAAGATACGCAGTATTTT
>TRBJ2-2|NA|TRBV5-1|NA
CASTPFPGELFF
TGCGCCAGCACCCCCTTCCCCGGGGAGCTGTTTTTT
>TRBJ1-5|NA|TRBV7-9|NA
CASSLAEGNQPQHF
TGTGCCAGCAGCTTAGCGGAGGGGAATCAGCCCCAGCATTTT
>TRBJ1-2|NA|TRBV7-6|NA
CASSPEGGRGYGYTF
TGTGCCAGCAGCCCCGAGGGGGGGCGCGGCTATGGCTACACCTTC
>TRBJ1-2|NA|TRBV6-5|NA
CASSYGRGRGYTF
TGTGCCAGCAGTTACGGCAGGGGCCGCGGCTACACCTTC
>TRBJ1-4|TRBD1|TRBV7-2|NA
CASSLAGTANEKLFF
TGTGCCAGCAGCTTAGCCGGGACAGCCAATGAAAAACTGTTTTTT
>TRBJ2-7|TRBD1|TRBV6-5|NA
CASTHSGTGKPEQYF
TGTGCCAGCACCCACTCGGGGACAGGGAAACCCGAGCAGTACTTC
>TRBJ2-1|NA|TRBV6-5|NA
CASSYYYYNEQFF
TGTGCCAGCAGTTACTACTACTACAATGAGCAGTTCTTC
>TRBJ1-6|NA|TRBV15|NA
CATSREGGGALNSPLHF
TGTGCCACCAGCAGAGAGGGAGGAGGGGCCCTTAATTCACCCCTCCACTTT
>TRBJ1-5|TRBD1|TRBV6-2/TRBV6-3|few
CASSYFGQGAYQPQHF
TGTGCCAGCAGTTACTTCGGACAGGGGGCTTATCAGCCCCAGCATTTT
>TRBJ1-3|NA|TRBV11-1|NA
CASSTSSGNTIYF
TGTGCCAGCAGCACCAGCTCTGGAAACACCATATATTTT
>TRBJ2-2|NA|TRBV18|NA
CASSPPEQGYTGELFF
TGTGCCAGCTCACCACCGGAACAGGGCTACACCGGGGAGCTGTTTTTT